The clone carrying this T cell receptor beta chain was counted only a few times. There were TCR beta CDR3 regions amplified from RNA transcripts. The study used the HTBI primer set for a first-round RT-PCR of the TCR CDR3. TCRdb reprocessed the multiplex PCR reads via MiXCR and lists one record per CDR3 protein. This sample yields approximately 700,000 distinct CDR3 sequences, of which about 16% are seen a single time; about 8.4% belongs to the top ten. An absence of ophthalmopathy progression within 18 months meant stable Graves' hyperthyroidism. This sample is drawn from a study of T cells in Graves' hyperthyroidism and ophthalmopathy. Study-wide context: Peripheral blood collection took place at initial diagnosis, before any treatment.

The germline V gene encodes CDR1 MDHEN and CDR2 SYDVKM. The CDR3 covers 13 residues. V was clipped by 2 bases and J by 2 bases, with 5 bases between them. The receptor's source is a man aged 18 to 35 with Graves' hyperthyroidism. Sequenced input: blood. The rearrangement uses TRBV28 and TRBJ2-3, with D unclear. The chain's CDR3 is CASSLIFTDTQYF. In DNA form, the CDR3 reads TGTGCCAGCAGTTTAATATTCACAGATACGCAGTATTTT.